One TCR beta chain is described in this entry. The sample comes from a study of T cells in localized non-small cell lung cancer. Trimming left V 5 bases short and J 5 bases short, with 22 bases between. From germline, CDR1 is SGHNT and CDR2 YENEEA. The CDR3 is made up of 18 amino acids. Sequencing was performed with immunoSEQ multiplex PCR; in TCRdb, only in-frame clones are kept and a portion is missing. The sample has roughly 8,000 clones, roughly 94% seen once; the top ten hold approximately 4.6%. The chain combines TRBV11-3 with TRBJ2-6; unclear D gene. This receptor was identified in a male donor aged 60 or over with stage II lung adenocarcinoma. Specimen: peripheral blood mononuclear cells, collected before any cancer treatment. The CDR3 reads CASSRARARQSRANVLTF. CDR3 sequence (DNA): TGTGCCAGCAGCCGGGCGCGCGCTCGACAAAGTCGGGCCAACGTCCTGACTTTC.